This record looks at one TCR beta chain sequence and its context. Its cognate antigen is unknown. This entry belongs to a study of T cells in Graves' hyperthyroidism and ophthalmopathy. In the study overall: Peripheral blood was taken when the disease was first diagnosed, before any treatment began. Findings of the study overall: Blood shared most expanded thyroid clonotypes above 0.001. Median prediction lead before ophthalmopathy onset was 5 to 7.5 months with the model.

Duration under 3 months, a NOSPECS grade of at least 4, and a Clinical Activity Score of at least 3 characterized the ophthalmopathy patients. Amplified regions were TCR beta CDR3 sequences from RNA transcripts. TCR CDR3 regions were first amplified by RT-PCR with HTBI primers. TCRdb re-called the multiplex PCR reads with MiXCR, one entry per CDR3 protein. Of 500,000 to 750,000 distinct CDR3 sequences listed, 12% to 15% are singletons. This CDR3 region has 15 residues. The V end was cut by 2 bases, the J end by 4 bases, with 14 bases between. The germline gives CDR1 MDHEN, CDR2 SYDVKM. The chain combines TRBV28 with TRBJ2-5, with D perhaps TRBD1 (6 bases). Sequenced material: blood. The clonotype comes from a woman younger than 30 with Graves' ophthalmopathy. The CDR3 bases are TGTGCCAGCAGTTTACCACAGGGCGTTTCAGAGACCCAGTACTTC. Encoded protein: CASSLPQGVSETQYF.